This entry features one T cell receptor beta chain sequence. The authors spiked synthetic TCR analog templates into each PCR. Sequenced by immunoSEQ multiplex PCR; TCRdb stores in-frame clones only, minus some. The sample shows 100,000 to 150,000 clones, about 84% of them seen only once. Time point of the sample: peripheral blood 6 weeks after treatment start. Patients had locally advanced or metastatic urothelial carcinoma. This entry belongs to a study of PD-L1 blockade in urothelial cancer. In the study overall: Prior chemotherapy ranged from 0 to 3 regimens per patient. Analyzed time points were 3 weeks (second dose) and 6 weeks after therapy began.

The sequence was collected from a man in his fifties with urothelial cancer. The sample was PBMCs, taken around atezolizumab (anti-PD-L1) treatment.

CDR3 bases: TGTGCCAGCAGCGGAGCATTCCCCCGCAATTCACCCCTCCACTTT. It encodes CASSGAFPRNSPLHF. This chain connects TRBV9 to TRBJ1-6; no clear D gene. The CDR3 is 15 residues long. Germline CDR1 and CDR2: SGDLS and YYNGEE. V shed 3 bases and J shed 7 bases, with 14 bases lying between them.